The entry that follows covers one T cell receptor (beta chain) sequence. This entry comes from a study of blood T cell repertoires in COVID-19. Study in general: Italy, Spain and the United States were the sources of the convalescent and acute COVID-19 samples. T cells, B-cell-depleted T cells, or PBMCs supplied cDNA or gDNA.

How the authors handled the data: Quantification of nucleated cells was approximated via reference gene primer amplification. Repertoires were generated with immunoSEQ multiplex PCR, while TCRdb's copy carries only in-frame clones and drops some. V and J calls and clone size follow that table, whereas D and trimming were derived from the DNA. The sample yields about 80,000 clones, approximately 80% seen once. Source material: peripheral blood. This clonotype was sampled from a woman aged 70-85 years with acute or convalescent COVID-19.

The DNA of the CDR3 is TGTGCCAGCACGGGAGGGCCCTACAATGAGCAGTTCTTC. Its protein product is CASTGGPYNEQFF. The chain couples TRBV2 to TRBJ2-1, with 8 positions matching TRBD2. Germline V CDR1 and CDR2: SNHLY, FYNNEI. This CDR3 region has 13 residues. After removal of 7 bases from V and 2 bases from J, the junction contained 1 base not matched to a gene.